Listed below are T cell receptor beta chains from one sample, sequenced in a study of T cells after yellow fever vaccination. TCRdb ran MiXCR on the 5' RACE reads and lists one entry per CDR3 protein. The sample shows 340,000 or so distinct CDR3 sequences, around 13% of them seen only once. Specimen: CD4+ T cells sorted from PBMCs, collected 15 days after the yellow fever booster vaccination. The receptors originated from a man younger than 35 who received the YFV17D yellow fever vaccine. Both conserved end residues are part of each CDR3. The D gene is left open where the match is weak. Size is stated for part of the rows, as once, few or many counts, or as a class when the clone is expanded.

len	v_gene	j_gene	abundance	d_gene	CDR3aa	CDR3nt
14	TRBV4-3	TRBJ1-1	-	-	CASSQDKRGTEAFF	TGCGCCAGCAGCCAAGATAAGAGAGGTACTGAAGCTTTCTTT
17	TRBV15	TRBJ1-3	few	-	CATSRDPGALSGNTIYF	TGTGCCACCAGCAGAGATCCGGGGGCACTCTCTGGAAACACCATATATTTT
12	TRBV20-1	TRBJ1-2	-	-	CSAPPSNYGYTF	TGCAGTGCTCCCCCGTCTAACTATGGCTACACCTTC
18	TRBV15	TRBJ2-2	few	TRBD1	CATSRPGQGAIVTGELFF	TGTGCCACCAGCAGACCCGGACAGGGGGCTATTGTCACCGGGGAGCTGTTTTTT
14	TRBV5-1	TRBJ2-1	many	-	CASSFLAGNNEQFF	TGCGCCAGCAGCTTTCTGGCAGGGAACAATGAGCAGTTCTTC
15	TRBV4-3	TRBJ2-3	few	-	CASSQDYTGIDTQYF	TGCGCCAGCAGCCAAGATTATACGGGTATAGATACGCAGTATTTT
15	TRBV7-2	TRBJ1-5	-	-	CASSLVSAAHQPQHF	TGTGCCAGCAGCTTAGTTTCGGCAGCTCATCAGCCCCAGCATTTT
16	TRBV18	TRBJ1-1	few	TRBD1	CASSRDRGSVGTEAFF	TGTGCCAGCTCCCGGGACAGGGGGTCTGTAGGGACTGAAGCTTTCTTT
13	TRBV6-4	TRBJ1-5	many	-	CASSLDSTQPQHF	TGTGCCAGCAGCCTTGACAGCACTCAGCCCCAGCATTTT
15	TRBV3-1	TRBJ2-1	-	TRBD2	CASSPGLAGHNEQFF	TGTGCCAGCAGCCCGGGACTAGCGGGTCACAATGAGCAGTTCTTC
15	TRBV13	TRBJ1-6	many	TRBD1	CASSPRQGGNSPLHF	TGTGCCAGCAGCCCCAGACAGGGAGGCAATTCACCCCTCCACTTT
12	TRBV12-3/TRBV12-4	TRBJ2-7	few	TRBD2	CASSWGGDEQYF	TGTGCCAGCAGTTGGGGGGGAGACGAGCAGTACTTC
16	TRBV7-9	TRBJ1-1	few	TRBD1	CASSSRDRGVNTEAFF	TGTGCCAGCAGCTCCCGGGACAGGGGAGTGAACACTGAAGCTTTCTTT
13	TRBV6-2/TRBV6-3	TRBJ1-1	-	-	CASSPVPNTEAFF	TGTGCCAGCAGTCCAGTCCCGAACACTGAAGCTTTCTTT
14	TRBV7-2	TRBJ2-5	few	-	CASRPRASGRTQYF	TGTGCCAGCAGGCCGAGAGCCTCGGGGCGGACCCAGTACTTC
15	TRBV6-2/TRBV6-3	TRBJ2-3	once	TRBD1	CASSHRDSITDTQYF	TGTGCCAGCAGTCACCGGGACAGCATTACAGATACGCAGTATTTT
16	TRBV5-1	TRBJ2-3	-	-	CASSLLGAGGTDTQYF	TGCGCCAGCAGCTTGTTGGGGGCCGGTGGCACAGATACGCAGTATTTT
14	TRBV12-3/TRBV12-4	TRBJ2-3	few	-	CASRGGVGTDTQYF	TGTGCCAGCAGAGGTGGGGTGGGGACAGATACGCAGTATTTT
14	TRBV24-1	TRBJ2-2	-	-	CATRGQFVGGELFF	TGTGCCACCAGAGGACAATTCGTAGGCGGGGAGCTGTTTTTT
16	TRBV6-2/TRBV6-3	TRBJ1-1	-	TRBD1	CASSPGQGDLNTEAFF	TGTGCCAGCAGTCCGGGACAGGGGGACTTGAACACTGAAGCTTTCTTT
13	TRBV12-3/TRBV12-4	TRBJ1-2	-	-	CASSSQGSHGYTF	TGTGCCAGCAGTTCACAGGGTAGCCATGGCTACACCTTC
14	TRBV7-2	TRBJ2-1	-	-	CASSLGGGFDEQFF	TGTGCCAGCAGCTTAGGAGGTGGTTTTGATGAGCAGTTCTTC
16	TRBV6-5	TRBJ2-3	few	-	CASSYGSALGTDTQYF	TGTGCCAGCAGTTACGGTTCCGCCCTAGGCACAGATACGCAGTATTTT
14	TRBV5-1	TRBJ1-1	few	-	CASRGGSSDTEAFF	TGCGCCAGCCGCGGCGGCTCCTCGGACACTGAAGCTTTCTTT
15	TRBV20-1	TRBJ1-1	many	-	CSARQPSGGSTEAFF	TGCAGTGCTAGGCAACCATCCGGGGGAAGCACTGAAGCTTTCTTT
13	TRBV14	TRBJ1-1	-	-	CASSPMGNTEAFF	TGTGCCAGCAGCCCTATGGGGAACACTGAAGCTTTCTTT
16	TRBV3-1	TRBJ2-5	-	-	CASSQDSQGGVETQYF	TGTGCCAGCAGCCAAGATTCCCAGGGCGGGGTAGAGACCCAGTACTTC
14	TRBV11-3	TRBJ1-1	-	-	CASSPGFGGAEAFF	TGTGCCAGCAGCCCGGGTTTCGGGGGGGCTGAAGCTTTCTTT
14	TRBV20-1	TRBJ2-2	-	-	CSAQTGEGAGELFF	TGCAGTGCTCAGACAGGGGAGGGGGCCGGGGAGCTGTTTTTT
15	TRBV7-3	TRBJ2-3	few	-	CASSPMSTSTDTQYF	TGTGCCAGCAGCCCGATGTCGACTAGCACAGATACGCAGTATTTT
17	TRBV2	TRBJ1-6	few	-	CASRANGSPPLGSPLHF	TGTGCCAGCAGAGCTAACGGGAGCCCCCCCTTAGGTTCACCCCTCCACTTT
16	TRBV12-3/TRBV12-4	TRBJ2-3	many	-	CASRAGVSSSTDTQYF	TGTGCCAGCAGGGCAGGCGTTTCATCTAGCACAGATACGCAGTATTTT
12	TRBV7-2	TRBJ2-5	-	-	CASSHTKETQYF	TGTGCCAGCAGCCACACCAAGGAGACCCAGTACTTC
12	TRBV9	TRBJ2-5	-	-	CASSVAAGTQYF	TGTGCCAGCAGCGTGGCCGCGGGGACCCAGTACTTC
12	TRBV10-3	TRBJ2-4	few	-	CAISESENIQYF	TGTGCCATCAGTGAGTCGGAAAACATTCAGTACTTC
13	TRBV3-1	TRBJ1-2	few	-	CASSQMVGGGYTF	TGTGCCAGCAGCCAAATGGTAGGCGGAGGCTACACCTTC
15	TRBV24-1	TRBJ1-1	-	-	CATSGLTEINTEAFF	TGTGCCACCAGTGGTCTCACAGAGATTAACACTGAAGCTTTCTTT
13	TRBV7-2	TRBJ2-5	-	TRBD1	CASSVDRVETQYF	TGTGCCAGCAGCGTGGACAGGGTAGAGACCCAGTACTTC
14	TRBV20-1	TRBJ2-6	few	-	CSASRGAGANVLTF	TGCAGTGCTAGCCGAGGGGCTGGGGCCAACGTCCTGACTTTC
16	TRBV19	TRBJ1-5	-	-	CASGGRWGAGNQPQHF	TGTGCCAGTGGGGGGCGCTGGGGTGCGGGCAATCAGCCCCAGCATTTT
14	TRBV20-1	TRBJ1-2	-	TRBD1	CSARTGGPLGGYTF	TGCAGTGCTAGGACAGGGGGCCCATTGGGCGGCTACACCTTC
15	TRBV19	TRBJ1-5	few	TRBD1	CASSFQGVGNQPQHF	TGTGCCAGTAGTTTCCAGGGGGTAGGCAATCAGCCCCAGCATTTT
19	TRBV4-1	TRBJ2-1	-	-	CASSQEGKTGFSSYNEQFF	TGCGCCAGCAGCCAAGAGGGGAAAACAGGGTTTAGCTCCTACAATGAGCAGTTCTTC
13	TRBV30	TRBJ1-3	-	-	CAWSWGAGNTIYF	TGTGCCTGGAGTTGGGGTGCTGGAAACACCATATATTTT
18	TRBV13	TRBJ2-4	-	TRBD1	CASSYSPGQVGLKNIQYF	TGTGCCAGCAGCTATAGCCCGGGACAGGTCGGTCTAAAAAACATTCAGTACTTC
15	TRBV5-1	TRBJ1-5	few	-	CASSLAGHSNQPQHF	TGCGCCAGCAGCTTGGCCGGACATAGCAATCAGCCCCAGCATTTT